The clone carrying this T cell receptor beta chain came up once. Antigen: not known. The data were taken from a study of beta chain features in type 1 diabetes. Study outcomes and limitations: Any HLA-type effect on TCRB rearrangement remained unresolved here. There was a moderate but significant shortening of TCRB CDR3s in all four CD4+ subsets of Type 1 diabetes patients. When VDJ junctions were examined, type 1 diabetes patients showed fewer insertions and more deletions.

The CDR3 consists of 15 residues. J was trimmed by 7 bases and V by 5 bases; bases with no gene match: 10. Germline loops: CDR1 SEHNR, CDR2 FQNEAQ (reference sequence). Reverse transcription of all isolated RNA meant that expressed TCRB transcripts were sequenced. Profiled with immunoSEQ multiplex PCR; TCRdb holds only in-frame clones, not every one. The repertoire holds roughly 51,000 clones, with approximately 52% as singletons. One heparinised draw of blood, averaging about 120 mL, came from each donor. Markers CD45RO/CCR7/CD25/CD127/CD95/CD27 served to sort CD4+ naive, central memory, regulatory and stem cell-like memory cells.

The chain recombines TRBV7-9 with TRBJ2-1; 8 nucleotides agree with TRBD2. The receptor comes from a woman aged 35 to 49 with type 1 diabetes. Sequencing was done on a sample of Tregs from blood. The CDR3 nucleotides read TGTGCCAGCAGCCCTCCGGGGGGGTTCTGGAATGAGCAGTTCTTC. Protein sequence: CASSPPGGFWNEQFF.